The rows below give T cell receptor beta chains drawn from one sample of a study of graft-versus-host responses after intestinal transplantation. The repertoire was sequenced with immunoSEQ multiplex PCR; TCRdb's copy has only in-frame clones and lacks some. Here the sample spans fewer than 100,000 clones, about 83% being singletons. Specimen: PBMCs, collected 255 days after intestinal transplant. The receptor set was obtained from a human patient who received an intestinal transplant, so some T cells may come from the graft donor. Each CDR3 is given with its conserved first and last residue. The order of the fields is CDR3 protein, CDR3 DNA, D gene, clone size, V gene, J gene. D genes are given only for firm matches. Not every row has a clone size; where given, it reads once, few, many or a size class.

CDR3 protein: CASGGGTLYNEQFF
CDR3 DNA: TGTGCCAGCGGGGGGGGGACACTCTACAATGAGCAGTTCTTC
D gene: .
clone size: .
V gene: TRBV2
J gene: TRBJ2-1

CDR3 protein: CASSPTRGVLYNEQFF
CDR3 DNA: TGTGCCAGCAGTCCTACCAGGGGAGTATTGTACAATGAGCAGTTCTTC
D gene: .
clone size: few
V gene: TRBV28
J gene: TRBJ2-1

CDR3 protein: CASSWTSGGATDTQYF
CDR3 DNA: TGTGCCAGCAGCTGGACTAGCGGGGGGGCCACAGATACGCAGTATTTT
D gene: TRBD2
clone size: .
V gene: TRBV7-8
J gene: TRBJ2-3

CDR3 protein: CASSPRTGEDTQYF
CDR3 DNA: TGTGCCAGCAGCCCACGGACAGGGGAGGATACGCAGTATTTT
D gene: TRBD1
clone size: .
V gene: TRBV7-9
J gene: TRBJ2-3

CDR3 protein: CASSGGQGFYNEQFF
CDR3 DNA: TGTGCCAGCAGTGGAGGGCAGGGGTTCTACAATGAGCAGTTCTTC
D gene: .
clone size: .
V gene: TRBV6-4
J gene: TRBJ2-1

CDR3 protein: CASSDAGNYGYTF
CDR3 DNA: TGTGCCAGCAGCGACGCAGGGAACTATGGCTACACCTTC
D gene: .
clone size: few
V gene: TRBV14
J gene: TRBJ1-2

CDR3 protein: CASSLVSSGGYNEQFF
CDR3 DNA: TGCGCCAGCAGCTTGGTTTCTAGCGGGGGGTACAATGAGCAGTTCTTC
D gene: TRBD2
clone size: .
V gene: TRBV5-1
J gene: TRBJ2-1

CDR3 protein: CASSDYPQGKGYEQYF
CDR3 DNA: TGTGCCAGCAGTGACTATCCACAGGGTAAGGGCTACGAGCAGTACTTC
D gene: .
clone size: .
V gene: TRBV27
J gene: TRBJ2-7

CDR3 protein: CASSFPTGPYGYTF
CDR3 DNA: TGTGCCAGCAGTTTCCCGACAGGGCCCTATGGCTACACCTTC
D gene: TRBD1
clone size: .
V gene: TRBV5-6
J gene: TRBJ1-2

CDR3 protein: CASSLGAAEELFF
CDR3 DNA: TGTGCCAGCAGCTTAGGGGCTGCCGAGGAGCTGTTTTTT
D gene: .
clone size: .
V gene: TRBV13
J gene: TRBJ2-2

CDR3 protein: CSVVDLGGNTEAFF
CDR3 DNA: TGCAGCGTTGTAGACCTAGGCGGGAACACTGAAGCTTTCTTT
D gene: .
clone size: .
V gene: TRBV29-1
J gene: TRBJ1-1

CDR3 protein: CATSRGSGELFF
CDR3 DNA: TGTGCCACCAGCAGAGGGTCCGGGGAGCTGTTTTTT
D gene: .
clone size: .
V gene: TRBV15
J gene: TRBJ2-2

CDR3 protein: CASSFRDRGPEAFF
CDR3 DNA: TGTGCCAGCAGCTTTCGTGACAGGGGACCTGAAGCTTTCTTT
D gene: TRBD1
clone size: .
V gene: TRBV7-9
J gene: TRBJ1-1

CDR3 protein: CASSYLAGEDEKLFF
CDR3 DNA: TGTGCCAGCAGTTACCTGGCAGGGGAAGATGAAAAACTGTTTTTT
D gene: .
clone size: .
V gene: TRBV6-5
J gene: TRBJ1-4

CDR3 protein: CASNPGQGNQPQHF
CDR3 DNA: TGTGCCAGCAACCCGGGACAGGGAAACCAGCCCCAGCATTTT
D gene: TRBD1
clone size: .
V gene: TRBV2
J gene: TRBJ1-5

CDR3 protein: CASSPRGGSFFVTEAFF
CDR3 DNA: TGTGCCAGCAGCCCTCGGGGGGGAAGCTTCTTTGTCACTGAAGCTTTCTTT
D gene: .
clone size: .
V gene: TRBV7-9
J gene: TRBJ1-1

CDR3 protein: CASSLARGYQPQHF
CDR3 DNA: TGTGCCAGCAGCTTAGCTCGAGGCTATCAGCCCCAGCATTTT
D gene: .
clone size: .
V gene: TRBV7-8
J gene: TRBJ1-5